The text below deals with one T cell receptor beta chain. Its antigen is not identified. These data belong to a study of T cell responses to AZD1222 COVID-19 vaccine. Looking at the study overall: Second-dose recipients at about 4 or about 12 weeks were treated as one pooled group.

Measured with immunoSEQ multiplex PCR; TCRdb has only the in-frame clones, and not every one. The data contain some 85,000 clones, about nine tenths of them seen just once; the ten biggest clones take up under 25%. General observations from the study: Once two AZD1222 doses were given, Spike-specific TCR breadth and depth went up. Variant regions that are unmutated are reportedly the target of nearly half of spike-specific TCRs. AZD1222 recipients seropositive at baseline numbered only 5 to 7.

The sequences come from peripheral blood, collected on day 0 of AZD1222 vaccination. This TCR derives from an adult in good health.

CDR3 protein: CASSWGTGGGEKLFF. CDR3 DNA: TGTGCCAGCAGCTGGGGGACAGGGGGAGGGGAAAAACTGTTTTTT. This chain uses TRBV7-8 with TRBJ1-4, with TRBD1 matching over 11 bases. This CDR3 has 15 residues. Looked up from germline, CDR1 is SGHVS and CDR2 is FQNEAQ. The J segment lost 8 bases and the V segment lost 4 bases, leaving 6 bases of the junction unmatched.